This T cell receptor (beta chain) was found in a study of blood T cell repertoires in COVID-19. Study summary: Sites across the United States, Italy and Spain contributed samples from acute and convalescent COVID-19. T cells, B-cell-depleted T cells, or PBMCs provided the cDNA or gDNA that served as material.

Seattle patients were enrolled during active infection and followed longitudinally. V dropped 3 bases and J dropped 5; count of bases not matched to a gene: 7. Germline loops: CDR1 LNHDA, CDR2 SQIVND (reference sequence). There are 15 residues in the CDR3. In the original analysis: Counts of nucleated cells, estimated from reference gene primer amplification, were obtained. Assay used: immunoSEQ multiplex PCR; TCRdb lists only in-frame clones, some missing. The V and J calls and clone size are taken from that table; D and trimming were inferred from the DNA. This table has some 290,000 clones, about nine tenths appearing once.

The sequenced material came from peripheral blood. The genes are TRBV19 and TRBJ2-5; 9 nucleotides line up with TRBD2. The receptor was derived from a woman aged 25 to 45 with COVID-19, enrolled during active disease. In nucleotides, the CDR3 is TGTGCCAGTAGTATTATGGGCGGGAGGGAGGAGACCCAGTACTTC. Amino acid sequence: CASSIMGGREETQYF.